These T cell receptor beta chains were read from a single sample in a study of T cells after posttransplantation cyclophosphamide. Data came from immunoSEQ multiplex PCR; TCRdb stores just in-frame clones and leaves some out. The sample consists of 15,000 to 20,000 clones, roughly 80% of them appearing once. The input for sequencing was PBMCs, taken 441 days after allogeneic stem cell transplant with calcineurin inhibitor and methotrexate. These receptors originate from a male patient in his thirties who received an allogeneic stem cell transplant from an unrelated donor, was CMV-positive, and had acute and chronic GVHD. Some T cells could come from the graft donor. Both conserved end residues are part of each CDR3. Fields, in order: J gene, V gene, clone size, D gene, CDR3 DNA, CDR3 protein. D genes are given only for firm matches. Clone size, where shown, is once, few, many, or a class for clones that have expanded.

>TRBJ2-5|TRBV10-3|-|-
TGTGCCATCAGGGACAACCAAGAGACCCAGTACTTC
CAIRDNQETQYF
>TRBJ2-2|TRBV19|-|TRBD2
TGTGCCAGTACCCTTTGGGCGGGAGGGATGAACACCGGGGAGCTGTTTTTT
CASTLWAGGMNTGELFF
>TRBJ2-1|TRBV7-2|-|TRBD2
TGTGCCAGCAGTCGACCGGGACTACCTCCCAATGAGCAGTTCTTC
CASSRPGLPPNEQFF
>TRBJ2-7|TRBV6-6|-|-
TGTGCCAGCGCGTTTGATGGCGGGGAGGCCTTCGAGCAGTACTTC
CASAFDGGEAFEQYF
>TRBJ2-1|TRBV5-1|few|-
TGCGCCAGCAGCTTGGGGGGCTCTGCCCAATACAATGAGCAGTTCTTC
CASSLGGSAQYNEQFF
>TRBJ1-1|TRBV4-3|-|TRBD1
TGCGCCAGCAGCCAAGATCCCCAGGGGGTGGCCACTGAAGCTTTCTTT
CASSQDPQGVATEAFF
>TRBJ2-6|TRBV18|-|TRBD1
TGTGCCAGCTCACCAAACAGGGGAAATTCTGGGGCCAACGTCCTGACTTTC
CASSPNRGNSGANVLTF
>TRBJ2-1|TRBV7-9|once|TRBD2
TGTGCCACCGTCCTTGCGGGAGGGCCCGATGAGCAGTTCTTC
CATVLAGGPDEQFF
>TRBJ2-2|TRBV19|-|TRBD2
TGTGCCAGTACCCCGACTAGCTCCGACGGGGAGCTGTTTTTT
CASTPTSSDGELFF
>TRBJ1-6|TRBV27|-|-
TGTGCCAGCAGTTTTTCCCAGTCCTGGAGCTCCTATAATTCACCCCTCCACTTT
CASSFSQSWSSYNSPLHF
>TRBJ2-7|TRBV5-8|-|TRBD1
TGTGCCAGCAGCTGGGGGGGACAGGGATCCTACGAGCAGTACTTC
CASSWGGQGSYEQYF
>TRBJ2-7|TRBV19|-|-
TGTGCCGCCAGTTTTATGAGTTCCGGGTACGAGCAGTACTTC
CAASFMSSGYEQYF
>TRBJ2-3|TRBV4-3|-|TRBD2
TGCGCCAGCAGCCAAGATAGGCGACTAGCGGGGGCTACAGATACGCAGTATTTT
CASSQDRRLAGATDTQYF
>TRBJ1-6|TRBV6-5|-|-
TGTGCCAGCAGTTACCGAACTCAGGATTCACCCCTCCACTTT
CASSYRTQDSPLHF